This section outlines one T cell receptor (beta chain) sequence together with its context. Its binding antigen is unknown. No base-level quality is on record; no much larger clone is a single base apart. Participants in the prospective study were aged about 18 to 90 years, lived in more than 20 United States geographic areas, and enrolled through a virtual design. In the prospective study, cohorts were assigned on the basis of participant-reported clinical history obtained from a screening survey and a study questionnaire. ImmuneRACE Cohort 3 recovered participants were defined by two consecutive negative NP/OP PCR tests, healthcare professional clearance, or symptom resolution. In the prospective study, whole blood, serum and a nasopharyngeal or oropharyngeal swab were collected from each participant by mobile phlebotomists. Over a roughly two-month period, participants in the prospective study had the option of providing additional blood draws and questionnaires. Before DNA extraction, prospective study blood samples were shipped either frozen or at room temperature.

Between the V and J ends, shortened by 0 bases and 3 bases respectively, the junction contains 11 bases. The germline V gene supplies CDR1 MNHEY and CDR2 SVGAGI. From the cysteine through the phenylalanine, the CDR3 covers 15 amino acids. CDR3 DNA is the only sequence kept; it has 45 bases, read in frame from the first base. This sample is part of a study of blood T cell repertoires in COVID-19 (dated by TCRdb to 2020 to 2021). For context, the study as a whole: Samples covering the acute and convalescent phases of COVID-19 were provided by collaborators in the United States, Italy and Spain. The material from the prospective study consisted of cDNA or gDNA derived from T cells, B-cell-depleted T cells, or PBMCs. Deeply sampled blood TCRbeta repertoires from subjects exposed to, actively infected with, or recovered from COVID-19 were included in the dataset. The repertoires were released in a freely available public database meant as a resource for research on the immune response to SARS-CoV-2. Samples came from the ongoing ImmuneRACE study (first 160 participants) plus 1,254 subjects from 6 global collaborators. A de-identified subject ID, COVID-19 status, age in years and sex were almost always included in the sample metadata. Where HLA class I and class II types were available, the types were taken from metadata supplied by the sample provider, not from assay-based typing.

TCRbeta CDR3 regions were amplified from genomic DNA using the immunoSEQ Assay, a bias-controlled multiplex PCR. In the source study's methods: Nucleated cell counts per sample were estimated from amplification of reference gene primers within the assay. To quantify the absolute abundance of each unique TCRbeta CDR3 rearrangement, sequence reads were collapsed and filtered. For each sample, productive Simpson clonality was calculated as the square root of Simpson's diversity index over productive rearrangements. TCRdb mirrors the immuneACCESS table, restricted to in-frame sequences. Some clones are absent from its copies; in checked studies, under half trace to an unresolved V gene, and the reason for the others is unknown. Clone size and the V and J calls come from that table; the DNA yielded D and trimming. This sample gives 360,000 or so clones in total; around 83% of them show up just once. The leading ten clones occupy about 5.4% of the sample.

General study outcomes and caveats: How much clinical and demographic metadata was included differed by source and by participant, and the metadata was provided uncurated.

The chain couples TRBV6-5 to TRBJ1-1; too little of a D gene remains to name it. The sequencing input was PBMCs or T cells enriched from blood (not recorded which). This receptor was taken from a woman between 50 and 59 years old who had recovered from COVID-19. The sequenced DNA is TGTGCCAGCAGTTACTCGAGGGTTTTAGACACTGAAGCTTTCTTT. Its coded protein is CASSYSRVLDTEAFF.